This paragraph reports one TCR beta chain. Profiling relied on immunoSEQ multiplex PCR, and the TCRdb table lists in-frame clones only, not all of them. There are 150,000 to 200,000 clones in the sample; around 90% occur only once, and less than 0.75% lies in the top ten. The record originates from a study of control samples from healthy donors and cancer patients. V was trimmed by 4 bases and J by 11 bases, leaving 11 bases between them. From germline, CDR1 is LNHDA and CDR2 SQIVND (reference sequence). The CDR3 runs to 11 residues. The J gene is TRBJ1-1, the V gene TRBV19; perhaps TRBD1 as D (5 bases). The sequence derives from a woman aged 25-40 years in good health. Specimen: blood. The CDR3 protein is CASSNEGEAFF. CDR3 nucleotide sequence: TGTGCCAGTAGTAACGAAGGGGAGGCTTTCTTT.